Shown below are 11 T cell receptor beta chains from a single sample sequenced in a study of blood T cell repertoires in COVID-19. The repertoire was sequenced with immunoSEQ multiplex PCR; TCRdb's copy has only in-frame clones and lacks some. The data contain around 200,000 clones, about nine tenths of them singletons. Sequencing used peripheral blood. All receptors derive from a man between 35 and 55 years old with acute or convalescent COVID-19.

This clone appeared once. The chain employs TRBV19 and TRBJ1-6, with 8 bases fitting TRBD1. V gave up 5 bases and J gave up 8 bases; unmatched junction bases: 11. The germline V gene encodes CDR1 LNHDA and CDR2 SQIVND (reference sequence). The CDR3 runs to 16 residues. In DNA form, the CDR3 reads TGTGCCAGTAGTGCGCGGACAGGGTCTTTGGATTCACCCCTCCACTTT. Its protein is CASSARTGSLDSPLHF.

CDR3 residues: CASRASGYNEQFF. Here the CDR3 DNA reads TGTGCCAGCCGGGCTAGCGGATACAATGAGCAGTTCTTC. The chain uses TRBV6-5 and TRBJ2-1, with 7 positions matching TRBD2. The germline V gene has CDR1 MNHEY and CDR2 SVGAGI. CDR3 size: 13 residues. The ends lost 8 bases at V and 4 bases at J; junction bases unmatched: 5.

CDR3 in DNA: TGTGCCAGCGGACATAGCAATCAGCCCCAGCATTTT. This gives the protein CASGHSNQPQHF. The chain combines TRBV27 with TRBJ1-5; D is possibly TRBD1 (5 bases). The CDR3 totals 12 residues. Germline V CDR1 and CDR2: MNHEY, SMNVEV (reference sequence). V lost 8 bases and J 0 bases, leaving 5 bases between the germline ends.

The chain carries TRBV4-2 and TRBJ1-4, with D tentatively TRBD1 (6 bases). The CDR3 sequence is 18 residues long. Germline V lookup: CDR1 LGHNA, CDR2 YNFKEQ. With 1 base removed from V and 0 bases from J, the gap between germline ends came to 15 bases. CDR3 nucleotides: TGTGCCAGCAGCCAAGGGGGGGCGGGGGTTGCAACTAATGAAAAACTGTTTTTT. Amino acids: CASSQGGAGVATNEKLFF.

The rearrangement joins TRBV3-1 (or the pseudogene TRBV3-2) to TRBJ1-2, with D perhaps matching TRBD1 (6 bases). V was shortened by 4 bases and J by 6 bases, with 12 bases between the two germline ends. There are 13 residues in the CDR3. CDR1 LGHDT and CDR2 YNNKEL come from the germline V gene (reference sequence). The CDR3 DNA reads TGTGCCAGCAGCCGGGGGCCTGGCCATGGCTACACCTTC. Protein: CASSRGPGHGYTF.

This rearrangement joins TRBV3-1 (or the pseudogene TRBV3-2) to TRBJ2-5; 9 bases match TRBD2. Trimming at V came to 2 bases and at J to 5 bases, leaving 9 bases not matched to a gene. Germline CDR1 and CDR2: LGHDT and YNNKEL (reference sequence). This CDR3 contains 16 residues. CDR3 DNA: TGTGCCAGCAGCCAATTAGGACTAGCGATTGGTGAGACCCAGTACTTC. It is translated as CASSQLGLAIGETQYF.

This chain's CDR3 is CASSQEMTGFMNTEAFF. The CDR3 DNA is TGTGCCAGCAGCCAAGAAATGACAGGGTTCATGAACACTGAAGCTTTCTTT. The chain carries TRBV3-1 (or the pseudogene TRBV3-2) and TRBJ1-1; TRBD1 matches at 7 bases. Germline-derived CDR1 and CDR2 are LGHDT and YNNKEL (reference sequence). CDR3 length: 17 amino acids. V lost 0 bases, J lost 0 bases, and 7 bases stayed unmatched.

This clone occurred once. This specimen includes other DNA sequences encoding the same CDR3. The V gene is TRBV9, the J gene TRBJ2-2; 8 bases line up with TRBD2. Per the germline V gene, CDR1 is SGDLS and CDR2 is YYNGEE. The CDR3 covers 16 residues. V dropped 3 bases and J dropped 0; count of bases not matched to a gene: 4. The CDR3 DNA reads TGTGCCAGCAGCGCCCGGGGGGGTGCGAACACCGGGGAGCTGTTTTTT. Its translation is CASSARGGANTGELFF.

As to this clone: Mismatch with germline at one junction end may stem from a read error. The rearrangement links TRBV5-4 to TRBJ2-7; 8 bases are a match to TRBD2. CDR3 length equals 18 residues. CDR1 is SGHNT, CDR2 YYREEE, per germline (reference sequence). The CDR3 spells CASRGRTGGPVEYYEQYF. CDR3 nucleotides: TGTGCTAGCAGGGGCAGAACGGGGGGGCCAGTAGAATACTACGAGCAGTACTTC.

The V gene is TRBV6-5, the J gene TRBJ1-1, with D possibly matching TRBD1 (5 bases). Per germline, CDR1 MNHEY and CDR2 SVGAGI. The CDR3 runs to 13 residues. Trimming took off 5 bases at V and 1 base at J, with 8 bases between the two ends. CDR3 residues: CASSTTANTEAFF. The CDR3 DNA follows: TGTGCCAGCAGTACGACAGCGAACACTGAAGCTTTCTTT.

Concerning this clone: The germline gene is not matched at one end of the junction; a read error may be the cause. The rearrangement uses TRBV6-1 and TRBJ2-7; 10 bases agree with TRBD1. Germline V gene lookup returns CDR1 MNHNS and CDR2 SASEGT. CDR3 length: 13 residues. The DNA of the CDR3 is TGTGCCAGCAGTGAAATAGGGACAGGGGAGCGGTACTTC. It is translated as CASSEIGTGERYF.